A selection of T cell receptor beta chains follows, all from one sample in a study of CD8 T cells in Susac syndrome. Each CDR3 protein is one row after TCRdb ran MiXCR on the immunoSEQ multiplex PCR reads. In the table there are over 350,000 distinct CDR3 sequences, roughly 85% of which are singletons. The sequenced sample was CD8+ T cells from PBMCs. The source is a human donor with multiple sclerosis. CDR3s include the opening cysteine and the closing phenylalanine or tryptophan. D genes are given only for firm matches. Size is stated for part of the rows, as once, few or many counts, or as a class when the clone is expanded.

d_gene: NA
j_gene: TRBJ1-1
v_gene: TRBV19
abundance: NA
CDR3aa: CASSIDPTNTEAFF
CDR3nt: TGTGCCAGTAGTATAGATCCGACGAACACTGAAGCTTTCTTT

d_gene: NA
j_gene: TRBJ2-1
v_gene: TRBV5-1
abundance: NA
CDR3aa: CASSSSDNYNEQFF
CDR3nt: TGCGCCAGCAGCTCTTCGGACAACTACAATGAGCAGTTCTTC

d_gene: TRBD1
j_gene: TRBJ2-3
v_gene: TRBV5-1
abundance: once
CDR3aa: CASSPGTGASTDTQYF
CDR3nt: TGCGCCAGCAGCCCAGGGACAGGGGCCAGCACAGATACGCAGTATTTT

d_gene: NA
j_gene: TRBJ2-3
v_gene: TRBV4-1
abundance: NA
CDR3aa: CASSQDGDGSTDTQYF
CDR3nt: TGCGCCAGCAGCCAAGATGGGGACGGATCCACAGATACGCAGTATTTT

d_gene: NA
j_gene: TRBJ2-3
v_gene: TRBV7-6
abundance: NA
CDR3aa: CASSSNSGEGADTQYF
CDR3nt: TGTGCCAGCAGCTCTAATTCAGGGGAGGGCGCAGATACGCAGTATTTT

d_gene: NA
j_gene: TRBJ1-1
v_gene: TRBV4-1
abundance: NA
CDR3aa: CASSQDRSLSTEAFF
CDR3nt: TGCGCCAGCAGCCAAGATCGTTCCCTTAGCACTGAAGCTTTCTTT

d_gene: NA
j_gene: TRBJ1-1
v_gene: TRBV29-1
abundance: NA
CDR3aa: CSVEWSEGTEAFF
CDR3nt: TGCAGCGTTGAATGGTCAGAGGGGACTGAAGCTTTCTTT

d_gene: NA
j_gene: TRBJ1-1
v_gene: TRBV21-1
abundance: once
CDR3aa: CASSTGAGNTEAFF
CDR3nt: TGTGCCAGCAGCACGGGGGCAGGGAACACTGAAGCTTTCTTT

d_gene: NA
j_gene: TRBJ2-7
v_gene: TRBV7-9
abundance: NA
CDR3aa: CASISDGYEQYF
CDR3nt: TGTGCCAGCATTTCGGACGGCTACGAGCAGTACTTC

d_gene: NA
j_gene: TRBJ2-7
v_gene: TRBV7-9
abundance: NA
CDR3aa: CASSPIRSYEQYF
CDR3nt: TGTGCCAGCAGCCCCATACGCTCCTACGAGCAGTACTTC

d_gene: NA
j_gene: TRBJ2-3
v_gene: TRBV27
abundance: NA
CDR3aa: CASSLTPPDTQYF
CDR3nt: TGTGCCAGCAGTCTAACCCCCCCAGATACGCAGTATTTT

d_gene: TRBD2
j_gene: TRBJ2-3
v_gene: TRBV5-7
abundance: NA
CDR3aa: CASSWGLAGLTDTQYF
CDR3nt: TGTGCCAGCAGCTGGGGACTAGCGGGTCTCACAGATACGCAGTATTTT

d_gene: TRBD1
j_gene: TRBJ1-5
v_gene: TRBV6-5
abundance: NA
CDR3aa: CASSSGGGQPQHF
CDR3nt: TGTGCCAGCAGTTCAGGGGGCGGTCAGCCCCAGCATTTT

d_gene: NA
j_gene: TRBJ2-7
v_gene: TRBV12-3/TRBV12-4
abundance: NA
CDR3aa: CASTLSAGGYEQYF
CDR3nt: TGTGCCAGCACCCTAAGTGCGGGCGGATACGAGCAGTACTTC

d_gene: TRBD1
j_gene: TRBJ2-7
v_gene: TRBV10-3
abundance: NA
CDR3aa: CATGTESYEQYF
CDR3nt: TGTGCCACCGGGACAGAATCCTACGAGCAGTACTTC

d_gene: NA
j_gene: TRBJ1-3
v_gene: TRBV2
abundance: NA
CDR3aa: CASKGPGNTIYF
CDR3nt: TGTGCCAGCAAGGGGCCGGGGAACACCATATATTTT

d_gene: TRBD1
j_gene: TRBJ2-2
v_gene: TRBV20-1
abundance: once
CDR3aa: CSATTGTADTGELFF
CDR3nt: TGCAGTGCTACAACCGGGACAGCAGACACCGGGGAGCTGTTTTTT

d_gene: NA
j_gene: TRBJ1-1
v_gene: TRBV4-2
abundance: NA
CDR3aa: CASTPEGGRNTEAFF
CDR3nt: TGTGCCAGCACCCCCGAGGGTGGCAGGAACACTGAAGCTTTCTTT

d_gene: NA
j_gene: TRBJ1-1
v_gene: TRBV6-1
abundance: NA
CDR3aa: CASSSNINAGTEAFF
CDR3nt: TGTGCCAGCAGCTCGAATATCAACGCGGGCACTGAAGCTTTCTTT

d_gene: NA
j_gene: TRBJ2-7
v_gene: TRBV3-1
abundance: NA
CDR3aa: CASSLGTPDEQYF
CDR3nt: TGTGCCAGCAGCCTGGGGACACCTGACGAGCAGTACTTC

d_gene: NA
j_gene: TRBJ1-1
v_gene: TRBV7-9
abundance: NA
CDR3aa: CASSPWTDMNAEAFF
CDR3nt: TGTGCCAGCAGCCCCTGGACAGACATGAACGCTGAAGCTTTCTTT

d_gene: NA
j_gene: TRBJ2-3
v_gene: TRBV6-5
abundance: few
CDR3aa: CASSYVSTDTQYF
CDR3nt: TGTGCCAGCAGTTACGTATCCACAGATACGCAGTATTTT

d_gene: NA
j_gene: TRBJ2-1
v_gene: TRBV27
abundance: NA
CDR3aa: CASSLSLDNEQFF
CDR3nt: TGTGCCAGCAGTTTAAGTCTAGACAATGAGCAGTTCTTC

d_gene: NA
j_gene: TRBJ2-1
v_gene: TRBV12-3/TRBV12-4
abundance: NA
CDR3aa: CASSFQASEYNEQFF
CDR3nt: TGTGCCAGCAGTTTTCAGGCTAGCGAATACAATGAGCAGTTCTTC

d_gene: NA
j_gene: TRBJ2-6
v_gene: TRBV29-1
abundance: NA
CDR3aa: CSVPGAANVLTF
CDR3nt: TGCAGCGTTCCCGGGGCGGCCAACGTCCTGACTTTC

d_gene: NA
j_gene: TRBJ1-1
v_gene: TRBV12-3/TRBV12-4
abundance: NA
CDR3aa: CASSFSDEAFF
CDR3nt: TGTGCCAGCAGTTTTTCGGACGAAGCTTTCTTT

d_gene: NA
j_gene: TRBJ2-6
v_gene: TRBV5-5
abundance: NA
CDR3aa: CASSLNNPGRGFSGANVLTF
CDR3nt: TGTGCCAGCAGCCTGAACAATCCGGGACGGGGCTTCTCTGGGGCCAACGTCCTGACTTTC

d_gene: TRBD1
j_gene: TRBJ1-1
v_gene: TRBV5-1
abundance: NA
CDR3aa: CASSHGQGATAEAFF
CDR3nt: TGCGCCAGCAGCCACGGACAGGGGGCAACGGCTGAAGCTTTCTTT

d_gene: NA
j_gene: TRBJ1-6
v_gene: TRBV6-1
abundance: NA
CDR3aa: CASSDSRQKLNSPLHF
CDR3nt: TGTGCCAGCAGTGATAGCCGACAGAAATTAAATTCACCCCTCCACTTT

d_gene: TRBD1
j_gene: TRBJ2-7
v_gene: TRBV7-8
abundance: NA
CDR3aa: CASSLEQGNFYEQYF
CDR3nt: TGTGCCAGCAGCTTAGAACAGGGGAATTTCTACGAGCAGTACTTC

d_gene: NA
j_gene: TRBJ2-1
v_gene: TRBV27
abundance: NA
CDR3aa: CASSPGAIEQFF
CDR3nt: TGTGCCAGCAGTCCCGGAGCTATTGAGCAGTTCTTC

d_gene: NA
j_gene: TRBJ1-5
v_gene: TRBV28
abundance: NA
CDR3aa: CASSFVFSAPHSNQPQHF
CDR3nt: TGTGCCAGCAGTTTCGTCTTCTCCGCTCCACATAGCAATCAGCCCCAGCATTTT

d_gene: NA
j_gene: TRBJ1-1
v_gene: TRBV20-1
abundance: NA
CDR3aa: CSARDMGGRAFF
CDR3nt: TGCAGTGCTAGAGATATGGGGGGCCGGGCTTTCTTT

d_gene: NA
j_gene: TRBJ1-5
v_gene: TRBV30
abundance: NA
CDR3aa: CAWPVVGSCPQRNHQPQHF
CDR3nt: TGTGCCTGGCCTGTGGTCGGCAGTTGTCCTCAAAGGAATCATCAGCCCCAGCATTTT

d_gene: NA
j_gene: TRBJ2-1
v_gene: TRBV6-1
abundance: NA
CDR3aa: CASTSAPIISYNEQFF
CDR3nt: TGTGCCAGCACTAGCGCTCCCATTATATCCTACAATGAGCAGTTCTTC

d_gene: NA
j_gene: TRBJ2-7
v_gene: TRBV6-5
abundance: NA
CDR3aa: CATGFMGREQYF
CDR3nt: TGTGCCACCGGGTTCATGGGGAGAGAGCAGTACTTC

d_gene: TRBD1
j_gene: TRBJ2-7
v_gene: TRBV7-9
abundance: once
CDR3aa: CASSHEWDRSYEQYF
CDR3nt: TGTGCCAGCAGCCACGAATGGGACAGGTCCTACGAGCAGTACTTC

d_gene: TRBD1
j_gene: TRBJ2-7
v_gene: TRBV12-3/TRBV12-4
abundance: NA
CDR3aa: CASSFDRVYEQYF
CDR3nt: TGTGCCAGCAGTTTCGACAGGGTCTACGAGCAGTACTTC

d_gene: NA
j_gene: TRBJ1-1
v_gene: TRBV6-1
abundance: few
CDR3aa: CASTLWSGANTEAFF
CDR3nt: TGTGCCAGCACCCTCTGGAGCGGGGCGAACACTGAAGCTTTCTTT

d_gene: NA
j_gene: TRBJ2-7
v_gene: TRBV12-5
abundance: NA
CDR3aa: CASGFPARSYEQYF
CDR3nt: TGTGCTAGTGGTTTCCCCGCGCGATCCTACGAGCAGTACTTC

d_gene: TRBD1
j_gene: TRBJ1-1
v_gene: TRBV28
abundance: NA
CDR3aa: CASRGDSPIQPPNTEAFF
CDR3nt: TGTGCCAGCAGAGGGGACAGCCCAATACAGCCCCCGAACACTGAAGCTTTCTTT

d_gene: TRBD1
j_gene: TRBJ2-7
v_gene: TRBV5-1
abundance: NA
CDR3aa: CASSFGQGPLDEQYF
CDR3nt: TGCGCCAGCAGCTTCGGACAGGGCCCCCTGGACGAGCAGTACTTC

d_gene: NA
j_gene: TRBJ2-3
v_gene: TRBV29-1
abundance: NA
CDR3aa: CSVEDRETDTQYF
CDR3nt: TGCAGCGTTGAAGACCGTGAGACAGATACGCAGTATTTT

d_gene: NA
j_gene: TRBJ1-1
v_gene: TRBV6-2/TRBV6-3
abundance: NA
CDR3aa: CASSLIGTEAFF
CDR3nt: TGTGCCAGCAGTTTGATTGGGACTGAAGCTTTCTTT

d_gene: NA
j_gene: TRBJ2-3
v_gene: TRBV29-1
abundance: NA
CDR3aa: CSVEKETDTQYF
CDR3nt: TGCAGCGTTGAGAAAGAGACAGATACGCAGTATTTT

d_gene: TRBD2
j_gene: TRBJ2-5
v_gene: TRBV7-9
abundance: NA
CDR3aa: CASSSPGLAVETQYF
CDR3nt: TGTGCCAGCAGCTCGCCGGGACTAGCGGTAGAGACCCAGTACTTC

d_gene: TRBD2
j_gene: TRBJ2-2
v_gene: TRBV4-1
abundance: NA
CDR3aa: CASSPTRTSGGQLNTGELFF
CDR3nt: TGCGCCAGCAGCCCTACCCGGACTAGCGGGGGCCAACTTAACACCGGGGAGCTGTTTTTT

d_gene: NA
j_gene: TRBJ1-4
v_gene: TRBV6-5
abundance: NA
CDR3aa: CASSYEARNEKLFF
CDR3nt: TGTGCCAGCAGTTACGAGGCTAGGAACGAAAAACTGTTTTTT

d_gene: NA
j_gene: TRBJ2-1
v_gene: TRBV7-2
abundance: NA
CDR3aa: CASLNSEWREQFF
CDR3nt: TGTGCCAGCCTCAATTCTGAGTGGCGTGAGCAGTTCTTC

d_gene: NA
j_gene: TRBJ1-1
v_gene: TRBV27
abundance: NA
CDR3aa: CASSFEGFGNTEAFF
CDR3nt: TGTGCCAGCAGTTTCGAGGGTTTCGGAAACACTGAAGCTTTCTTT

d_gene: NA
j_gene: TRBJ1-5
v_gene: TRBV6-1
abundance: NA
CDR3aa: CGGGDQPQHF
CDR3nt: TGTGGAGGGGGGGATCAGCCCCAGCATTTT

d_gene: TRBD1
j_gene: TRBJ1-2
v_gene: TRBV7-2
abundance: NA
CDR3aa: CASSVDPGGGYGYTF
CDR3nt: TGTGCCAGCAGCGTCGACCCAGGGGGCGGCTATGGCTACACCTTC

d_gene: NA
j_gene: TRBJ2-3
v_gene: TRBV5-6
abundance: NA
CDR3aa: CASSSFDTGSAQYF
CDR3nt: TGTGCCAGCAGCTCCTTCGATACAGGGTCGGCGCAGTATTTT

d_gene: NA
j_gene: TRBJ1-2
v_gene: TRBV7-9
abundance: NA
CDR3aa: CASSSPRGTGLYGYTF
CDR3nt: TGTGCCAGCAGCTCCCCCCGTGGCACAGGGCTCTATGGCTACACCTTC

d_gene: TRBD1
j_gene: TRBJ2-5
v_gene: TRBV7-2
abundance: NA
CDR3aa: CASSYTGTGLSETQYF
CDR3nt: TGTGCCAGCAGCTATACCGGGACAGGCCTTAGCGAGACCCAGTACTTC

d_gene: NA
j_gene: TRBJ2-1
v_gene: TRBV19
abundance: NA
CDR3aa: CASSRGGGSIGNEQFF
CDR3nt: TGTGCCAGTAGTAGAGGGGGGGGCTCCATCGGCAATGAGCAGTTCTTC

d_gene: NA
j_gene: TRBJ2-2
v_gene: TRBV9
abundance: once
CDR3aa: CASSTQLQTGELFF
CDR3nt: TGTGCCAGCAGCACCCAGCTACAAACCGGGGAGCTGTTTTTT

d_gene: NA
j_gene: TRBJ2-1
v_gene: TRBV28
abundance: few
CDR3aa: CASSSGTNSYNEQFF
CDR3nt: TGTGCCAGCAGTTCCGGGACCAACTCCTACAATGAGCAGTTCTTC